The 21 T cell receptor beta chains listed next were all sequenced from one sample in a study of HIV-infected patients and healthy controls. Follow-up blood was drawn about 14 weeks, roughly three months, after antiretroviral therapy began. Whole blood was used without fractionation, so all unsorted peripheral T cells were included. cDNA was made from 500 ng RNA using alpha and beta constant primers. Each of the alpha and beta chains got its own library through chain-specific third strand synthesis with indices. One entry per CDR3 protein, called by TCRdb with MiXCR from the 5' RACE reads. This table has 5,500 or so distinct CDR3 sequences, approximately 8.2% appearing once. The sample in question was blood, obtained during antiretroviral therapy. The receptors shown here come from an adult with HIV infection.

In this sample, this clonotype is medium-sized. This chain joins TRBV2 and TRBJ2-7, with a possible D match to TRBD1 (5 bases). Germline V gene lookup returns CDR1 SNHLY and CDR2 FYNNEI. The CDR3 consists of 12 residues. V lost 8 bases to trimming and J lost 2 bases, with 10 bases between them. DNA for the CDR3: TGTGCCAGCTGGACACCTCCCTACGAGCAGTACTTC. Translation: CASWTPPYEQYF.

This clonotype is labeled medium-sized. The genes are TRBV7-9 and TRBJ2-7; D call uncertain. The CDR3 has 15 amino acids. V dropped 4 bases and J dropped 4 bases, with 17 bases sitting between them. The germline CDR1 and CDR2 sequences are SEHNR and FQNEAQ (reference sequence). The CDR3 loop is CASSSRAAGQYEQYF. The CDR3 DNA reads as TGTGCCAGCAGCTCCCGGGCGGCAGGTCAGTACGAGCAGTACTTC.

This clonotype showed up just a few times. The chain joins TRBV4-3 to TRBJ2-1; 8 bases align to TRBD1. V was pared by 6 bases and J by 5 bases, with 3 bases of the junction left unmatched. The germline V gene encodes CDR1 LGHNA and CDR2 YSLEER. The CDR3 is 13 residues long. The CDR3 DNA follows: TGCGCCAGCAGAAGGACAGGGCACAATGAGCAGTTCTTC. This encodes CASRRTGHNEQFF.

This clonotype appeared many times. CDR3 sequence (DNA): TGTGCCAGCAGTTACTTACAAACCACCGGGGAGCTGTTTTTT. Translation: CASSYLQTTGELFF. The rearrangement joins TRBV6-6 to TRBJ2-2; the D is unclear. Per germline, CDR1 MNHNY and CDR2 SVGAGI (reference sequence). The V end lost 1 base, the J end lost 4 bases, and 7 bases lay between the germline ends. The CDR3 has 14 residues.

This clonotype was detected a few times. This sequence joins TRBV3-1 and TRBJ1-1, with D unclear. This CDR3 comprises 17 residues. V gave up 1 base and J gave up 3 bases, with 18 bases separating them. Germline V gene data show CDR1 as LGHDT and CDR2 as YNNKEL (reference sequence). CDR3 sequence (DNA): TGTGCCAGCAGCCAAGGATACGGACGCGCAGTTCACACTGAAGCTTTCTTT. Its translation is CASSQGYGRAVHTEAFF.

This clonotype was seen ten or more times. CDR3 in DNA: TGTGCCAGCAGCTTTGGGACGTCCACGAACACCGGGGAGCTGTTTTTT. Its translation is CASSFGTSTNTGELFF. The rearrangement uses TRBV12-3 or TRBV12-4 and TRBJ2-2, with D perhaps given as TRBD1 or TRBD2 (5 bases each). The CDR3 length is 16 residues. V gave up 6 bases and J gave up 0 bases, with 14 bases separating them.

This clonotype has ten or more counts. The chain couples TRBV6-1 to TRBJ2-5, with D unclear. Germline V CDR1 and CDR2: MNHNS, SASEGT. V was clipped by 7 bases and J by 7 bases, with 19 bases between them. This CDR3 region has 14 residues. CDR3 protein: CASIKGPSTGTQYF. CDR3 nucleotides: TGTGCCAGCATCAAAGGGCCCAGTACGGGGACCCAGTACTTC.

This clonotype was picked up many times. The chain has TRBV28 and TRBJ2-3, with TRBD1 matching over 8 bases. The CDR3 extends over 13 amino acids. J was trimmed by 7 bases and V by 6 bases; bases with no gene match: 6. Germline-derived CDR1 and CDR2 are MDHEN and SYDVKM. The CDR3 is CASSRQGIYTQYF. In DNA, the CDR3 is TGTGCCAGCAGCCGACAGGGGATTTATACGCAGTATTTT. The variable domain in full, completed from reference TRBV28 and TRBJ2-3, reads DVKVTQSSRYLVKRTGEKVFLECVQDMDHENMFWYRQDPGLGLRLIYFSYDVKMKEKGDIPEGYSVSREKKERFSLILESASTNQTSMYLCASSRQGIYTQYFGPGTRLTVL.

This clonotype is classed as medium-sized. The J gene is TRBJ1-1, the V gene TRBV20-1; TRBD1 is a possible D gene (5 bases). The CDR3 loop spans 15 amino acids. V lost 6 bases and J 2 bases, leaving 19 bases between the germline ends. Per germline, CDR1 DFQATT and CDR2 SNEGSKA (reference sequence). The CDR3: CSAPNQGLINTEAFF. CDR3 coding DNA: TGCAGTGCCCCTAACCAGGGACTGATTAACACTGAAGCTTTCTTT.

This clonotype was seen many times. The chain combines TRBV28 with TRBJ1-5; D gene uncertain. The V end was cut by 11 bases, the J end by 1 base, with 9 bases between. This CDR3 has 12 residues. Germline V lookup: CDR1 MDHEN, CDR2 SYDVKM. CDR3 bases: TGTGCCGGCGGGCAAAGCAATCAGCCCCAGCATTTT. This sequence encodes CAGGQSNQPQHF.

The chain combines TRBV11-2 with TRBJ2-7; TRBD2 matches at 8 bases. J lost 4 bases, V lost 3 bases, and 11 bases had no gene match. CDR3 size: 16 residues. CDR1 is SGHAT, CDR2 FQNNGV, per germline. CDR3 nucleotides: TGTGCCAGCAGCTTGTACGGGAGGGGAGGAGAGTACGAGCAGTACTTC. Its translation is CASSLYGRGGEYEQYF.

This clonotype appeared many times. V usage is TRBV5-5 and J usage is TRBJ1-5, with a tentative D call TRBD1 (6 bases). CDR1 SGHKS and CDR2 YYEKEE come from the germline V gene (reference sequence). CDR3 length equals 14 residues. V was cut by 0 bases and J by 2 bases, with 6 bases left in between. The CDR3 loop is CASSLAGGNQPQHF. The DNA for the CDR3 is TGTGCCAGCAGCTTGGCAGGGGGCAATCAGCCCCAGCATTTT. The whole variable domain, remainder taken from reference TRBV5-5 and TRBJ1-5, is DAGVTQSPTHLIKTRGQQVTLRCSPISGHKSVSWYQQVLGQGPQFIFQYYEKEERGRGNFPDRFSARQFPNYSSELNVNALLLGDSALYLCASSLAGGNQPQHFGDGTRLSIL.

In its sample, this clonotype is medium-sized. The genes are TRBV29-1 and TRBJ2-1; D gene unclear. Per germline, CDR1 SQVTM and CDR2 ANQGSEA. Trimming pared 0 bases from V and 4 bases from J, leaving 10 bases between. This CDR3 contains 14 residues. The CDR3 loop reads CSVEDDSRYNEQFF. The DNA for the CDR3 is TGCAGCGTTGAAGACGATAGTCGGTACAATGAGCAGTTCTTC.

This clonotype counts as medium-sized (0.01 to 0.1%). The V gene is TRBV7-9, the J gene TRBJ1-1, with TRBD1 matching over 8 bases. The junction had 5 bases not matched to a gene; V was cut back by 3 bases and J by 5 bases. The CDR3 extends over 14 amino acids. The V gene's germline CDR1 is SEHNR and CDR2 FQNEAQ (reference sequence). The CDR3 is CASSFQGAGTEAFF. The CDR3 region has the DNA TGTGCCAGCAGCTTCCAGGGGGCAGGGACTGAAGCTTTCTTT.

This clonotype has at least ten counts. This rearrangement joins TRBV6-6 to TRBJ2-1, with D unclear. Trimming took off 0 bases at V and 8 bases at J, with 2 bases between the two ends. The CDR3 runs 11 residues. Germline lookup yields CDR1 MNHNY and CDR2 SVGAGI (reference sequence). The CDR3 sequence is CASSYSHEQFF. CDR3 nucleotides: TGTGCCAGCAGTTACTCCCATGAGCAGTTCTTC.

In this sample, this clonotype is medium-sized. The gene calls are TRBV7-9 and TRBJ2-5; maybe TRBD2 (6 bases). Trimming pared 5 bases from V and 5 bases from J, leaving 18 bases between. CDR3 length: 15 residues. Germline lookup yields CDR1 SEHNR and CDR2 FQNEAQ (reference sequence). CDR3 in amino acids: CASSPPGGAVETQYF. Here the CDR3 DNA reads TGTGCCAGCAGCCCACCCGGCGGGGCTGTGGAGACCCAGTACTTC.

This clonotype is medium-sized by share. This chain's CDR3 is CSAESRDRVDTEAFF. The DNA for the CDR3 is TGCAGTGCTGAGTCCCGGGACAGGGTCGACACTGAAGCTTTCTTT. The genes are TRBV20-1 and TRBJ1-1; 9 bases agree with TRBD1. Germline-derived CDR1 and CDR2 are DFQATT and SNEGSKA (reference sequence). J gave up 3 bases and V 5 bases, and 10 bases lay outside the gene matches. The CDR3 has 15 residues.

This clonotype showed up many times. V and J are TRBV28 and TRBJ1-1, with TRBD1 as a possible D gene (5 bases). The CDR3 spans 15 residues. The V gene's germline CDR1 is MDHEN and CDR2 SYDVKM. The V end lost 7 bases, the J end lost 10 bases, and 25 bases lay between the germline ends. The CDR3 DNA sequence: TGTGCCAGCACCACAGCCGGGACCGACGCTCTCGTAGCTTTCTTT. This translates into CASTTAGTDALVAFF.

CDR3 residues: CSARDPYRPGLAMGDTQYF. The CDR3 DNA reads TGCAGTGCTAGAGACCCCTACCGGCCGGGACTAGCTATGGGGGATACGCAGTATTTT. The chain has TRBV20-1 and TRBJ2-3; TRBD2 matches at 9 bases. Looked up from germline, CDR1 is DFQATT and CDR2 is SNEGSKA (reference sequence). The V gene end was trimmed by 0 bases and the J gene end by 6 bases; junction bases not matched to a gene: 19. The CDR3 is 19 residues long.

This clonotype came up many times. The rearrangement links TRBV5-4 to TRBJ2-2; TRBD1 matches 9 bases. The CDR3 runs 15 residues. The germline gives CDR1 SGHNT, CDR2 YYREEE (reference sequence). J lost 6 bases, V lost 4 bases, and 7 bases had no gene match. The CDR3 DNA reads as TGTGCCAGCAGCCGCACCGGGACAGGGTCCGGGGAGCTGTTTTTT. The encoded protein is CASSRTGTGSGELFF.

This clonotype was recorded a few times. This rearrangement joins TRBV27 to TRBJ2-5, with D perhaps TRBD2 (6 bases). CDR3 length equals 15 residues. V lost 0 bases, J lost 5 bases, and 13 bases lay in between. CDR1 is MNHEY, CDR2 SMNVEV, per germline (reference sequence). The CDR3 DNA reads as TGTGCCAGCAGTTTATCCGGCACACGGGGGGAGACCCAGTACTTC. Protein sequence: CASSLSGTRGETQYF.